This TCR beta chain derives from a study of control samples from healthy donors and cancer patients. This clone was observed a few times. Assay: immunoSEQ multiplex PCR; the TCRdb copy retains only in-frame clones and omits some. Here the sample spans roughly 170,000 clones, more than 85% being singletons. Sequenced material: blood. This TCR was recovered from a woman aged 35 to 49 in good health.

CDR3 sequence reads: CASSQGLAVYEQYF. CDR3 nucleotide sequence: TGCGCCAGCAGCCAGGGACTAGCGGTCTACGAGCAGTACTTC. The rearrangement joins TRBV4-1 to TRBJ2-7; 11 bases fit TRBD2. CDR3 length equals 14 residues. V trimming: 3 bases; J trimming: 3 bases; junction bases outside the gene matches: 1. CDR1 and CDR2 (germline): MGHRA, YSYEKL.